The clone carrying this T cell receptor (beta chain) was detected only a few times. Antigen unknown. This entry belongs to a study of T cell repertoires in cytomegalovirus infection. The CDR3 is made up of 13 amino acids. Germline-derived CDR1 and CDR2 are MNHNY and SVGAGI (reference sequence). V lost 8 bases to trimming and J lost 4 bases, with 14 bases between them. In TCRdb, the reads were re-called with MiXCR into one record per CDR3 protein. The data contain some 900,000 distinct CDR3 sequences, approximately 32% of them singletons. Material: cultured CD8+ T cells from PBMCs, obtained from culture after CMV antigen stimulation. This chain links TRBV6-6 with TRBJ1-1, with no clear D. This receptor was identified in a human donor in good health (CMV status not recorded). Some clones in this sample may be carry-over from other donors' samples. The CDR3 sequence is CASGQWVGTEAFF. CDR3 DNA sequence: TGTGCCAGCGGTCAGTGGGTTGGCACTGAAGCTTTCTTT.